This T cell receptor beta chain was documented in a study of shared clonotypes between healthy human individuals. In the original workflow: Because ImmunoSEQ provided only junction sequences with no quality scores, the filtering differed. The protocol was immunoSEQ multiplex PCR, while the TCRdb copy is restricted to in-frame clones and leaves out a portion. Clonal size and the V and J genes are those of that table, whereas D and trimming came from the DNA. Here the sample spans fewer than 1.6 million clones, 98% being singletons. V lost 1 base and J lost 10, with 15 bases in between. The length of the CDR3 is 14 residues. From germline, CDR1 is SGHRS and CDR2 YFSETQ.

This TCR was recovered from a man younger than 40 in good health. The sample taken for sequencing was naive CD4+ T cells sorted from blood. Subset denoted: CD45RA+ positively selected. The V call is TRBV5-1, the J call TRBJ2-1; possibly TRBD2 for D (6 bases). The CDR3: CASSLKNSGLEQFF. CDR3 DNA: TGCGCCAGCAGCTTGAAGAATAGCGGATTAGAGCAGTTCTTC.